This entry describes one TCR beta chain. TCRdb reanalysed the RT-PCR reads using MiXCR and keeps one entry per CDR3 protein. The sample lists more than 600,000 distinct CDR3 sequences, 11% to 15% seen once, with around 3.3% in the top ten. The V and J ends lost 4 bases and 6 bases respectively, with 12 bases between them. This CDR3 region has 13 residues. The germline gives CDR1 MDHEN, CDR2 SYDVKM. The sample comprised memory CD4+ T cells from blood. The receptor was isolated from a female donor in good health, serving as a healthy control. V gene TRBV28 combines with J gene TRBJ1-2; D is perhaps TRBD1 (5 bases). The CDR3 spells CASSSEGRNGYTF. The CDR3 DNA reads TGTGCCAGCAGTTCGGAGGGGCGTAATGGCTACACCTTC.